Following are 6 T cell receptor beta chains from one sample sequenced in a study of cytomegalovirus exposure and HLA in healthy donors. PCR primers comprised 60 Vbeta and 13 Jbeta primers. Using immunoSEQ multiplex PCR, the repertoire was profiled, and TCRdb retains in-frame clones only, with some absent. This table has roughly 140,000 clones, around three quarters appearing once. Material: PBMCs. The receptors derive from a man between 35 and 55 years old in good health and CMV-seronegative.

The rearrangement links TRBV18 to TRBJ2-5; possible D gene TRBD2, 6 bases. V was clipped by 3 bases and J by 1 base, with 15 bases between them. The germline V gene encodes CDR1 KGHSH and CDR2 LQKENI. This CDR3 has 16 residues. The CDR3 reads CASSPSRGGTQETQYF. CDR3 DNA sequence: TGTGCCAGCTCACCCTCCCGTGGGGGGACCCAAGAGACCCAGTACTTC.

This clone was seen more than once but under ten times. The chain has TRBV5-6 and TRBJ1-5; 9 nucleotides align to TRBD1. The CDR3 sequence is 16 residues long. Per the germline V gene, CDR1 is SGHDT and CDR2 is YYEEEE. J gave up 6 bases and V 0 bases, and 7 bases lay outside the gene matches. CDR3 DNA: TGTGCCAGCAGCTTGGGTGGGACAGGGTGGGGTCAGCCCCAGCATTTT. This translates into CASSLGGTGWGQPQHF.

The V call is TRBV5-1, the J call TRBJ2-5; TRBD1 is a possible D gene (5 bases). The germline V and J ends were trimmed by 0 bases and 4 bases, with 13 bases remaining between them. Germline V gives CDR1 SGHRS, CDR2 YFSETQ. The CDR3 consists of 15 residues. The CDR3: CASSLDWGSGETQYF. CDR3 sequence (DNA): TGCGCCAGCAGCTTGGACTGGGGCTCAGGAGAGACCCAGTACTTC. Based on the CDR3 plus reference TRBV5-1 and TRBJ2-5, the full variable domain is KAGVTQTPRYLIKTRGQQVTLSCSPISGHRSVSWYQQTPGQGLQFLFEYFSETQRNKGNFPGRFSGRQFSNSRSEMNVSTLELGDSALYLCASSLDWGSGETQYFGPGTRLLVL.

This chain joins TRBV7-9 and TRBJ1-1, with D possibly being TRBD1 (5 bases). The germline V gene encodes CDR1 SEHNR and CDR2 FQNEAQ (reference sequence). V was clipped by 4 bases and J by 3 bases, with 18 bases between them. The CDR3 has 16 residues. CDR3 region: CASSSPPGGGDTEAFF. CDR3 DNA: TGTGCCAGCAGCTCACCCCCGGGGGGGGGTGACACTGAAGCTTTCTTT.

This sequence joins TRBV7-2 and TRBJ1-5; the D gene is possibly TRBD1 (6 bases). The V end lost 5 bases, the J end lost 6 bases, and 17 bases lay between the germline ends. The CDR3 contains 15 residues. Germline V gives CDR1 SGHTA, CDR2 FQGNSA. The CDR3 DNA follows: TGTGCCAGCAGCCCGGAAAACAGGGAGAGTCAGCCCCAGCATTTT. Its protein is CASSPENRESQPQHF.

The chain recombines TRBV9 with TRBJ1-5; 8 positions match TRBD1. Germline CDR1 reads SGDLS; CDR2 reads YYNGEE. Trimming at V came to 3 bases and at J to 0 bases, leaving 5 bases not matched to a gene. The CDR3 loop spans 16 amino acids. This CDR3 reads CASSATGDLSNQPQHF. The CDR3 DNA reads TGTGCCAGCAGCGCGACAGGGGACCTTAGCAATCAGCCCCAGCATTTT.